This is a list of T cell receptor beta chains from one sample in a study of OX40 agonist ivuxolimab in advanced cancers. Generated by immunoSEQ multiplex PCR, the TCRdb table keeps only in-frame clones and is missing some. Here the sample spans 50,000 to 65,000 clones, 80% to 95% being singletons. The material was CD4+ or CD8+ T cells sorted from blood, obtained in a trial of the OX40 agonist ivuxolimab. All receptors derive from an adult with an advanced solid tumor such as melanoma, head and neck, liver or kidney cancer. CDR3s include the opening cysteine and the closing phenylalanine or tryptophan. D genes are given only for firm matches. A row's size may be missing; if present it is once, few, many or a size class.

d_call | clone_size | j_call | cdr3_length | v_call | cdr3_aa | cdr3_nt
NA | NA | TRBJ2-7 | 13 | TRBV19 | CASSIAASYEQYF | TGTGCCAGTAGTATAGCGGCTTCCTACGAGCAGTACTTC
TRBD1 | NA | TRBJ2-7 | 15 | TRBV6-5 | CASGLLDRGYYEQYF | TGTGCCAGCGGACTTTTAGACAGGGGATACTACGAGCAGTACTTC
NA | NA | TRBJ1-1 | 11 | TRBV19 | CASREGIEAFF | TGTGCCAGTAGAGAGGGAATTGAAGCTTTCTTT
TRBD1 | NA | TRBJ2-4 | 17 | TRBV7-8 | CASSSRTGGLAKNIQYF | TGTGCCAGCAGCAGTCGGACAGGGGGCTTAGCCAAAAACATTCAGTACTTC
NA | NA | TRBJ2-7 | 17 | TRBV4-1 | CASSQSPALGSSYEQYF | TGCGCCAGCAGTCAAAGCCCGGCCTTGGGAAGCTCCTACGAGCAGTACTTC
NA | NA | TRBJ2-1 | 15 | TRBV4-3 | CASSQDRAYYNEQFF | TGCGCCAGCAGCCAAGACAGGGCTTATTACAATGAGCAGTTCTTC
NA | NA | TRBJ2-2 | 13 | TRBV2 | CASSEGRAGELFF | TGTGCCAGCAGTGAAGGGAGGGCCGGGGAGCTGTTTTTT
NA | NA | TRBJ1-1 | 12 | TRBV9 | CASSLENTEAFF | TGTGCCAGCAGCTTAGAAAACACTGAAGCTTTCTTT
TRBD1 | NA | TRBJ2-1 | 14 | TRBV27 | CASSSGQGANEQFF | TGTGCCAGCAGTTCGGGACAGGGGGCCAATGAGCAGTTCTTC
NA | NA | TRBJ1-5 | 16 | TRBV7-8 | CASSLARGHSNQPQHF | TGTGCCAGCAGCTTGGCCCGTGGCCATAGCAATCAGCCCCAGCATTTT
NA | NA | TRBJ2-7 | 13 | TRBV27 | CASSVGGPYEQYF | TGTGCCAGCAGTGTCGGTGGACCCTACGAGCAGTACTTC
TRBD2 | NA | TRBJ2-1 | 16 | TRBV19 | CASSIGSGSLGNEQFF | TGTGCCAGTAGTATAGGGAGCGGGAGTCTGGGGAATGAGCAGTTCTTC
NA | NA | TRBJ2-3 | 16 | TRBV4-1 | CASSQDPAGRTDTQYF | TGCGCCAGCAGCCAAGATCCAGCGGGCCGCACAGATACGCAGTATTTT
NA | NA | TRBJ2-7 | 14 | TRBV4-2 | CASSQNLASYEQYF | TGTGCCAGCAGCCAAAATCTAGCTTCCTACGAGCAGTACTTC
TRBD2 | NA | TRBJ2-5 | 17 | TRBV11-2 | CASSHGTSGRADETQYF | TGTGCCAGCAGCCACGGGACTAGCGGACGGGCGGACGAGACCCAGTACTTC
NA | NA | TRBJ2-1 | 16 | TRBV25-1 | CASSNPKGNSYNEQFF | TGTGCCAGCAGTAATCCGAAGGGTAACTCCTACAATGAGCAGTTCTTC
NA | NA | TRBJ1-4 | 16 | TRBV7-2 | CASSFGPPRADEKLFF | TGTGCCAGCAGCTTCGGACCTCCAAGGGCGGATGAAAAACTGTTTTTT
NA | NA | TRBJ2-5 | 14 | TRBV7-9 | CASRLEGGQETQYF | TGTGCCAGCAGATTGGAAGGAGGTCAAGAGACCCAGTACTTC
NA | once | TRBJ2-7 | 14 | TRBV6-6 | CASSYATGPYEQYF | TGTGCCAGCAGTTACGCGACAGGTCCCTACGAGCAGTACTTC
TRBD2 | few | TRBJ2-1 | 15 | TRBV15 | CATSTASGYYNEQFF | TGTGCCACCAGCACGGCTAGCGGCTATTACAATGAGCAGTTCTTC
NA | NA | TRBJ2-5 | 14 | TRBV5-6 | CASSPTGYSGTQYF | TGTGCCAGCAGCCCGACGGGTTATTCGGGGACCCAGTACTTC
TRBD2 | few | TRBJ2-7 | 16 | TRBV5-5 | CASTWTSGPSSYEQYF | TGTGCCAGCACCTGGACTAGCGGGCCCAGCTCCTACGAGCAGTACTTC
NA | NA | TRBJ2-7 | 11 | TRBV11-3 | CASSSYYEQYF | TGTGCCAGCAGCTCCTACTACGAGCAGTACTTC
NA | NA | TRBJ2-1 | 15 | TRBV27 | CASSLSWSSYNEQFF | TGTGCCAGCAGTTTATCGTGGAGCTCCTACAATGAGCAGTTCTTC
TRBD2 | NA | TRBJ2-3 | 18 | TRBV4-2 | CASSQEWLAGGEADTQYF | TGTGCCAGCAGCCAAGAATGGCTAGCGGGAGGGGAAGCAGATACGCAGTATTTT
NA | NA | TRBJ2-1 | 14 | TRBV25-1 | CASGTGLSYNEQFF | TGTGCCAGCGGTACAGGGTTATCTTACAATGAGCAGTTCTTC
TRBD1 | NA | TRBJ1-4 | 17 | TRBV23-1 | CASSLSRDRPTNEKLFF | TGCGCCAGCAGTCTATCTAGGGACAGACCAACTAATGAAAAACTGTTTTTT
NA | NA | TRBJ2-7 | 14 | TRBV9 | CASSVGTASYEQYF | TGTGCCAGCAGCGTAGGGACGGCCTCCTACGAGCAGTACTTC
NA | once | TRBJ2-1 | 13 | TRBV4-1 | CASSQDPYNEQFF | TGCGCCAGCAGCCAAGATCCTTACAATGAGCAGTTCTTC
NA | NA | TRBJ2-5 | 16 | TRBV19 | CASSTSILSYQETQYF | TGTGCCAGTAGTACCTCAATCCTATCATACCAAGAGACCCAGTACTTC
NA | NA | TRBJ2-7 | 11 | TRBV20-1 | CSASSGTGQYF | TGCAGTGCTAGCAGCGGAACGGGGCAGTACTTC
NA | NA | TRBJ2-2 | 15 | TRBV5-1 | CASSLRGASTGELFF | TGCGCCAGCAGCTTGAGGGGTGCGAGCACCGGGGAGCTGTTTTTT
NA | NA | TRBJ2-2 | 14 | TRBV21-1 | CASSQQGNTGELFF | TGTGCCAGCAGCCAACAGGGTAACACCGGGGAGCTGTTTTTT
NA | NA | TRBJ2-3 | 16 | TRBV7-6 | CASSPDGPYDTDTQYF | TGTGCCAGCAGCCCGGACGGACCATATGACACAGATACGCAGTATTTT
TRBD1 | NA | TRBJ2-7 | 14 | TRBV5-1 | CASSRGTGDNEQYF | TGCGCCAGCAGCCGCGGGACAGGGGACAACGAGCAGTACTTC
TRBD2 | NA | TRBJ2-7 | 15 | TRBV4-1 | CASSQTREGRYEQYF | TGCGCCAGCAGCCAAACGCGGGAGGGCCGCTACGAGCAGTACTTC
NA | NA | TRBJ2-3 | 9 | TRBV2 | CASSKTQYF | TGTGCCAGCAGTAAGACGCAGTATTTT
NA | NA | TRBJ2-5 | 15 | TRBV7-3 | CASSPRGGDRETQYF | TGTGCCAGCAGCCCCCGAGGGGGAGACAGGGAGACCCAGTACTTC
NA | NA | TRBJ1-1 | 11 | TRBV6-5 | CASGSILGGFF | TGTGCCAGCGGGAGCATATTGGGTGGTTTCTTT
NA | NA | TRBJ2-5 | 16 | TRBV5-6 | CASSLTGSHHQETQYF | TGTGCCAGCAGCTTGACAGGGTCTCATCACCAAGAGACCCAGTACTTC
NA | NA | TRBJ2-7 | 16 | TRBV4-3 | CASSQVYRESSYEQYF | TGCGCCAGCAGCCAAGTTTACAGGGAGAGCTCCTACGAGCAGTACTTC
NA | once | TRBJ2-7 | 14 | TRBV7-9 | CASSPVGGGYEQYF | TGTGCCAGCAGCCCCGTCGGGGGAGGCTACGAGCAGTACTTC
TRBD2 | NA | TRBJ2-1 | 17 | TRBV18 | CASSPVSLAGSNNEQFF | TGTGCCAGCTCGCCCGTGAGTCTAGCGGGATCAAACAATGAGCAGTTCTTC
NA | NA | TRBJ2-7 | 15 | TRBV27 | CASTSRAGNFYEQYF | TGTGCCAGCACTTCACGGGCAGGGAATTTCTACGAGCAGTACTTC
NA | NA | TRBJ1-4 | 17 | TRBV27 | CASSPLVTGWTNEKLFF | TGTGCCAGCAGTCCCCTGGTTACAGGGTGGACTAATGAAAAACTGTTTTTT
NA | NA | TRBJ2-7 | 15 | TRBV6-5 | CASSYSRALSYEQYF | TGTGCCAGCAGTTACTCCCGGGCACTCTCCTACGAGCAGTACTTC
NA | few | TRBJ1-1 | 13 | TRBV5-1 | CASKATEYTEAFF | TGCGCCAGCAAAGCGACAGAGTACACTGAAGCTTTCTTT
NA | few | TRBJ1-2 | 15 | TRBV30 | CAWNSGGHWLGGYTF | TGTGCCTGGAACTCGGGAGGCCATTGGCTCGGTGGCTACACCTTC
TRBD1 | NA | TRBJ2-7 | 15 | TRBV6-6 | CASSYVQGAVHEQYF | TGTGCCAGCAGTTATGTACAGGGGGCGGTCCACGAGCAGTACTTC
TRBD1 | NA | TRBJ2-1 | 15 | TRBV6-5 | CASSYVQGARYEQFF | TGTGCCAGCAGTTACGTCCAGGGGGCTCGGTATGAGCAGTTCTTC
TRBD1 | NA | TRBJ2-1 | 17 | TRBV5-4 | CASSLGNRGLSYNEQFF | TGTGCCAGCAGCTTGGGGAACAGGGGGCTCTCCTACAATGAGCAGTTCTTC
NA | NA | TRBJ2-7 | 14 | TRBV7-2 | CASSSSGFGYEQYF | TGTGCCAGCAGCTCGTCGGGATTTGGGTACGAGCAGTACTTC
NA | NA | TRBJ1-2 | 15 | TRBV27 | CASSSSVGSNYGYTF | TGTGCCAGCAGTTCCTCGGTGGGGTCCAACTATGGCTACACCTTC
NA | NA | TRBJ2-1 | 12 | TRBV7-9 | CASSLNVLEQFF | TGTGCCAGCAGCCTTAACGTGCTGGAGCAGTTCTTC
TRBD2 | NA | TRBJ2-1 | 16 | TRBV5-4 | CASSTSGGPTYNEQFF | TGTGCCAGCAGCACTTCGGGAGGCCCGACCTACAATGAGCAGTTCTTC
TRBD2 | NA | TRBJ2-1 | 18 | TRBV4-1 | CASSQVLAGGHSYNEQFF | TGCGCCAGCAGCCAAGTATTAGCGGGAGGCCATTCCTACAATGAGCAGTTCTTC
NA | NA | TRBJ2-7 | 14 | TRBV19 | CASSGGGATYEQYF | TGTGCCAGTAGTGGAGGGGGAGCGACCTACGAGCAGTACTTC
NA | NA | TRBJ2-1 | 12 | TRBV2 | CAGEGIYNEQFF | TGTGCCGGCGAAGGGATTTACAATGAGCAGTTCTTC
NA | NA | TRBJ2-1 | 14 | TRBV7-9 | CASSLVGATREQFF | TGTGCCAGCAGCTTAGTAGGAGCGACCAGGGAGCAGTTCTTC